The T cell receptor (beta chain) described here comes from a study of blood T cell repertoires in COVID-19. Shortly before study entry, within 2 weeks, exposed participants had met a COVID-19 case. Trimming removed 4 bases at V and 3 bases at J, with 10 bases between. The length of the CDR3 is 14 residues. The V gene's germline CDR1 is KGHSH and CDR2 LQKENI. Using immunoSEQ multiplex PCR, the repertoire was profiled, and TCRdb retains in-frame clones only, with some absent. There are 250,000 or so clones in the sample; about 85% occur only once, and approximately 6.6% lies in the top ten. The source is a woman between 45 and 60 years old who had been exposed to COVID-19. The chain couples TRBV18 to TRBJ1-5; tentatively, D is TRBD1 (6 bases). The sample consisted of PBMCs or T cells enriched from blood (not recorded which). The chain's CDR3 is CASSLRDTNQPQHF. The CDR3 nucleotides read TGTGCCAGCTCACTCCGGGACACCAATCAGCCCCAGCATTTT.